This T cell receptor (beta chain) was documented in a study of human T cells and chemical hapten exposure. Overall study context: Mainly, slight library volume differences in the pool made TCR yields vary.

The CDR3 sequence is 15 residues long. CDR1 is MDHEN, CDR2 SYDVKM, per germline. V shed 5 bases and J 5 bases; nucleotides not matched to a gene: 11. The sample's time point: healthy volunteer bleed at 6 weeks. Researchers extracted total RNA from unfractionated whole blood. Individual cDNA molecules each carried unique molecular identifiers attached by the library. Source study methods: A per-sample median of 95,638 TCRs was observed, with a range of about 20,000 to 700,000. TCRdb re-analysed the RACE reads in MiXCR, keeping a single row per CDR3 protein. These V and J calls are TCRdb output, not the study's own analysis. The sample shows 35,000 to 55,000 distinct CDR3 sequences, approximately 4% of them seen only once. Ten or more counts support this clonotype.

Source material: whole blood. This chain links TRBV28 with TRBJ1-2, with 7 bases identical to TRBD1. The TCR was taken from a human donor in good health. Some clones in this sample may be carry-over from other donors' samples. CDR3 in DNA: TGTGCCAGCAGTCCCACCCCGGGACAGCTATATGGCTACACCTTC. Translating it yields CASSPTPGQLYGYTF.